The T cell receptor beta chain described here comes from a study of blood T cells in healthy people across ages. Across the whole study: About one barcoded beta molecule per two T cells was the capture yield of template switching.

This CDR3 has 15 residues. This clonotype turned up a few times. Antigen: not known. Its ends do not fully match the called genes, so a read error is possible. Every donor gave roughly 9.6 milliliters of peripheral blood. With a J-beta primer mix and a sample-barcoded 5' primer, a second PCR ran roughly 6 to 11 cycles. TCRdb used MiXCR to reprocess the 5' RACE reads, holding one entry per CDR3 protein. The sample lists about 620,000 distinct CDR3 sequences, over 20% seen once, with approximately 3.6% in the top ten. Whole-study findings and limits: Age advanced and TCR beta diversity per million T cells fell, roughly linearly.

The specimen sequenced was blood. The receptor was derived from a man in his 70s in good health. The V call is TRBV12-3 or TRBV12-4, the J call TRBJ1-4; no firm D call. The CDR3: CASSPQPYRSKKLSF. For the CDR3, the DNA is TGTGCCAGCAGTCCCCAGCCGTATAGGTCGAAAAAACTGTCTTTT.